The 25 T cell receptor beta chains in this list originate from one sample, sequenced in a study of cytomegalovirus exposure and HLA in healthy donors. PCR primers comprised 60 Vbeta and 13 Jbeta primers. Measured with immunoSEQ multiplex PCR; TCRdb has only the in-frame clones, and not every one. Of roughly 80,000 clones in the sample, roughly 80% were seen once. Sequencing used PBMCs. Receptors were obtained from a woman in her 30s in good health and CMV-seronegative.

V gene TRBV7-2 combines with J gene TRBJ1-1; D is possibly TRBD1 (5 bases). CDR1 and CDR2 from the germline V gene are SGHTA and FQGNSA. Trimming took 1 base from V and 8 from J, leaving 14 bases between them. This CDR3 has 14 residues. CDR3 DNA sequence: TGTGCCAGCAGCTTAGTTCTAGGGGCGTCGGAAGCTTTCTTT. The encoded protein is CASSLVLGASEAFF.

This clone was seen a handful of times. The V and J genes are TRBV27 and TRBJ1-5; possibly TRBD1 for D (5 bases). The CDR3 length is 12 residues. V dropped 3 bases and J dropped 6 bases, with 6 bases sitting between them. The germline V gene encodes CDR1 MNHEY and CDR2 SMNVEV (reference sequence). This CDR3 reads CASSLGGQPQHF. The CDR3 coding sequence is TGTGCCAGCAGTTTGGGGGGTCAGCCCCAGCATTTT.

The chain employs TRBV27 and TRBJ1-1; possible D gene TRBD1, 5 bases. In germline, CDR1 is MNHEY, CDR2 SMNVEV (reference sequence). The CDR3 extends over 14 amino acids. Between the trimmed V and J ends, which lost 2 bases and 1 base, there was a span of 8 bases. The CDR3 DNA is TGTGCCAGCAGTTTACAGGGTTGGAACACTGAAGCTTTCTTT. It yields the protein CASSLQGWNTEAFF.

The gene calls are TRBV7-6 and TRBJ2-2, with TRBD2 identical over 8 bases. This CDR3 has 16 amino acids. Losses at the gene ends were 5 bases for V and 2 bases for J; bases not matched to a gene: 7. The germline V gene encodes CDR1 SGHVS and CDR2 FNYEAQ. CDR3 region: CASSRGGNINTGELFF. CDR3 nucleotides: TGTGCCAGCAGCCGCGGGGGGAATATAAACACCGGGGAGCTGTTTTTT.

CDR3 DNA: TGTGCCGGAAAGCGGGAGGCTGACGCCTACGAGCAGTACTTC. It is translated as CAGKREADAYEQYF. The J gene is TRBJ2-7, the V gene TRBV6-1; 9 positions match TRBD2. Germline V gives CDR1 MNHNS, CDR2 SASEGT. The CDR3 consists of 14 residues. V lost 11 bases to trimming and J lost 2 bases; unmatched junction nucleotides: 10.

The CDR3 region has the DNA TGTGCCAGCAGCCAAGATCGGGCGCTAGCGTCAAGCTCCTACAATGAGCAGTTCTTC. Residues: CASSQDRALASSSYNEQFF. The rearrangement joins TRBV4-2 to TRBJ2-1, with D tentatively TRBD2 (6 bases). Looked up from germline, CDR1 is LGHNA and CDR2 is YNFKEQ. The germline V and J ends were trimmed by 0 bases and 0 bases, with 18 bases remaining between them. The CDR3 extends over 19 amino acids.

The J gene is TRBJ2-5, the V gene TRBV5-6; D unresolved. The J call may be wrong; the DNA end is better matched by TRBJ2-7. The CDR3 extends over 16 amino acids. Germline V gene sequence: CDR1 SGHDT, CDR2 YYEEEE. Here the CDR3 DNA reads TGTGCCAGCAGCTTTAGTGCCGTGGGCGTCGGCTACGAGCAGTACTTC. The encoded protein is CASSFSAVGVGYEQYF.

The chain combines TRBV19 with TRBJ1-5; D remains unclear. Germline lookup yields CDR1 LNHDA and CDR2 SQIVND (reference sequence). This CDR3 comprises 15 residues. The V end was cut by 4 bases, the J end by 4 bases, with 14 bases between. The CDR3 bases are TGTGCCAGTAGTACCCGCCTGACGACTAATCAGCCCCAGCATTTT. It translates to CASSTRLTTNQPQHF.

The chain couples TRBV7-3 to TRBJ2-1; unclear D gene. V lost 1 base and J 9 bases, leaving 10 bases between the germline ends. This CDR3 is built from 13 residues. The germline gives CDR1 SGHTA, CDR2 FQGTGA. This CDR3 reads CASSLIPPGEQFF. The CDR3 bases are TGTGCCAGCAGCTTAATCCCTCCAGGTGAGCAGTTCTTC.

This clone was counted a single time. V and J are TRBV18 and TRBJ2-7, with 8 bases identical to TRBD1. This CDR3 is built from 14 residues. The V segment lost 4 bases and the J segment 5 bases; nucleotides outside the gene matches: 7. Germline V gives CDR1 KGHSH, CDR2 LQKENI. The CDR3 loop is CASSRDRSPNEQYF. The CDR3 DNA sequence: TGTGCCAGCTCACGGGACAGGTCCCCCAACGAGCAGTACTTC.

In its sample, this clone was seen a few times. The chain links TRBV25-1 to TRBJ1-2, with 7 bases lining up with TRBD1. V shed 5 bases, J shed 4 bases, and the junction held 4 bases outside the gene matches. CDR1 is MGHDK and CDR2 is SYGVNS in the germline V gene. This CDR3 region has 13 residues. CDR3 in DNA: TGTGCCAGCAGTCGGGACAGTTTCTATGGCTACACCTTC. As protein: CASSRDSFYGYTF.

The J gene is TRBJ2-2, the V gene TRBV28; 8 nucleotides align to TRBD1. Per germline, CDR1 MDHEN and CDR2 SYDVKM. This CDR3 spans 16 amino acids. V lost 2 bases and J lost 6; bases outside the gene matches: 8. DNA of the CDR3: TGTGCCAGCAGTTTAATCGACAGGGGCTTGGCCGGGGAGCTGTTTTTT. It codes for CASSLIDRGLAGELFF. The full variable domain, in which reference TRBV28 and TRBJ2-2 provide the parts outside the CDR3, is DVKVTQSSRYLVKRTGEKVFLECVQDMDHENMFWYRQDPGLGLRLIYFSYDVKMKEKGDIPEGYSVSREKKERFSLILESASTNQTSMYLCASSLIDRGLAGELFFGEGSRLTVL.

This clone was counted only a few times. The gene calls are TRBV7-6 and TRBJ2-7; no clear D gene. The germline CDR1 and CDR2 sequences are SGHVS and FNYEAQ. V lost 1 base and J 3 bases, leaving 13 bases between the germline ends. The CDR3 has 15 amino acids. The CDR3 sequence: CASSLDTSANYEQYF. The DNA of the CDR3 is TGTGCCAGCAGCTTAGATACCAGCGCCAACTACGAGCAGTACTTC.

The rearrangement joins TRBV13 to TRBJ2-4; TRBD1 matches at 7 bases. The CDR3 runs to 15 residues. Germline CDR1 reads PRHDT; CDR2 reads FYEKMQ (reference sequence). J lost 4 bases, V lost 2 bases, and 5 bases had no gene match. This chain's CDR3 is CASSLWDSIKNIQYF. For the CDR3, the DNA is TGTGCCAGCAGCTTATGGGACAGCATAAAAAACATTCAGTACTTC.

V and J are TRBV29-1 and TRBJ2-7; TRBD2 might be the D (5 bases). CDR3 length: 12 residues. The V and J ends lost 6 bases and 2 bases respectively, with 11 bases between them. Germline-derived CDR1 and CDR2 are SQVTM and ANQGSEA. CDR3 sequence reads: CSVSDGTYEQYF. CDR3 sequence (DNA): TGCAGCGTCAGTGACGGGACCTACGAGCAGTACTTC.

The genes are TRBV5-1 and TRBJ1-2; D is possibly TRBD1 (6 bases). This CDR3 region has 13 residues. V gave up 2 bases and J gave up 2 bases, with 7 bases separating them. Germline CDR1 and CDR2: SGHRS and YFSETQ. The CDR3 DNA reads as TGCGCCAGCAGCTTCGGACAGAACTATGGCTACACCTTC. Protein sequence: CASSFGQNYGYTF.

The rearrangement joins TRBV7-3 to TRBJ1-1; possibly TRBD1 for D (5 bases). Between the trimmed V and J ends, which lost 3 bases and 1 base, there was a span of 12 bases. Germline CDR1 is SGHTA and CDR2 is FQGTGA. The CDR3 runs 15 residues. The CDR3 nucleotides read TGTGCCAGCAGCTTTGCGGGACTCCGGAACACTGAAGCTTTCTTT. Its translation: CASSFAGLRNTEAFF.

The chain carries TRBV29-1 and TRBJ1-1, with D tentatively TRBD1 (5 bases). Looked up from germline, CDR1 is SQVTM and CDR2 is ANQGSEA. The CDR3 consists of 15 residues. Trimming shortened V by 6 bases and J by 0 bases, and 17 bases separated the two germline ends. In DNA, the CDR3 is TGCAGCGTCCGAAGCGGGTGGGGGATGAACACTGAAGCTTTCTTT. Translation: CSVRSGWGMNTEAFF.

The chain joins TRBV5-1 to TRBJ2-5; 10 nucleotides match TRBD2. Germline loops: CDR1 SGHRS, CDR2 YFSETQ. The V gene end was trimmed by 2 bases and the J gene end by 2 bases; junction bases not matched to a gene: 3. The CDR3 length is 15 residues. DNA of the CDR3: TGCGCCAGCAGCTTAAGGACTAGCGGACAAGAGACCCAGTACTTC. It specifies CASSLRTSGQETQYF.

The genes are TRBV28 and TRBJ1-2, with D possibly TRBD1 on 5 matching bases. Germline V gene data show CDR1 as MDHEN and CDR2 as SYDVKM. This CDR3 contains 15 residues. Trimming cost V 6 bases and J 0 bases, with 14 bases left between them. The CDR3 DNA is TGTGCCAGCAGATACCCAGGGTCCCCTAACTATGGCTACACCTTC. It codes for CASRYPGSPNYGYTF.

The chain couples TRBV6-1 to TRBJ1-5; 8 bases map to TRBD1. Germline V lookup: CDR1 MNHNS, CDR2 SASEGT. The CDR3 spans 17 residues. V trimming: 0 bases; J trimming: 8 bases; junction bases outside the gene matches: 12. CDR3 in amino acids: CASSEADRGGVDKPQHF. The DNA for the CDR3 is TGTGCCAGCAGTGAAGCTGACAGGGGAGGAGTGGATAAGCCCCAGCATTTT.

The rearrangement links TRBV15 to TRBJ2-6, with D possibly matching TRBD2 (6 bases). This CDR3 is 17 amino acids long. Germline V gene data show CDR1 as LNHNV and CDR2 as YYDKDF (reference sequence). V was shortened by 7 bases and J by 0 bases, with 16 bases between the two germline ends. CDR3 coding DNA: TGTGCCACCACCTACCCGGGGGTTGACTCTGGGGCCAACGTCCTGACTTTC. Protein sequence: CATTYPGVDSGANVLTF.

V is TRBV7-3 and J is TRBJ2-3; 14 bases fit TRBD2. CDR1 is SGHTA and CDR2 is FQGTGA in the germline V gene. The CDR3 runs 16 residues. V shed 6 bases, J shed 4 bases, and the junction held 6 bases outside the gene matches. As DNA, the CDR3 is TGTGCCAGCAGTACCGGGACTAGCGGGAGTTCAGATACGCAGTATTTT. Its translation is CASSTGTSGSSDTQYF.

The J gene is TRBJ1-3, the V gene TRBV28, with D perhaps TRBD1 (5 bases). Per the germline V gene, CDR1 is MDHEN and CDR2 is SYDVKM. CDR3 length equals 16 residues. V lost 3 bases and J lost 0, with 12 bases in between. This CDR3 is CASSFGGLHSGNTIYF. CDR3 nucleotide sequence: TGTGCCAGCAGTTTCGGGGGACTACACTCTGGAAACACCATATATTTT.

The V and J genes are TRBV30 and TRBJ2-2; perhaps TRBD1 as D (5 bases). CDR3 length equals 14 residues. Germline CDR1 GTSNPN, CDR2 SVGIG (reference sequence). V gave up 3 bases and J gave up 3 bases, with 11 bases separating them. The CDR3 loop reads CAWRGPGYTGELFF. CDR3 in DNA: TGTGCCTGGAGGGGCCCAGGGTACACCGGGGAGCTGTTTTTT. Based on the CDR3 plus reference TRBV30 and TRBJ2-2, the full variable domain is SQTIHQWPATLVQPVGSPLSLECTVEGTSNPNLYWYRQAAGRGLQLLFYSVGIGQISSEVPQNLSASRPQDRQFILSSKKLLLSDSGFYLCAWRGPGYTGELFFGEGSRLTVL.